The sequence of this T cell receptor beta chain was determined in a study of T-cell reconstitution after alpha-beta-depleted transplantation in children. Study findings and constraints: T-cell counts and diversity at one year following transplant were attributed mainly to newly produced T cells. As was reported, about two months after transplant, alpha-beta T cells came from several hundred expanded graft clones. There were some patients whose high TCRbeta diversity at day 60 came from surviving recipient T cells and thymic progenitors.

This CDR3 has 13 amino acids. V lost 5 bases, J lost 0 bases, and 8 bases lay in between. The germline V gene has CDR1 MNHNS and CDR2 SASEGT. Preparation of the TCRbeta library used unique molecular identifiers. Each CDR3 protein is one row after TCRdb ran MiXCR on the PCR reads. The sample carries 580,000 or so distinct CDR3 sequences, more than 20% recorded once. This clonotype was detected a few times. Its cognate antigen is unknown. The sequence was obtained from a boy in the first two years of life who had a stem cell transplant for acute myeloid leukemia, so the T cells may come from the graft donor. V is TRBV6-1 and J is TRBJ2-7; maybe TRBD2 (6 bases). The sample here was PBMCs, mostly from graft donor cells, taken 360 days after TCRalphabeta/CD19-depleted stem cell transplant. The CDR3, as DNA: TGTGCCAGCAGTATGGACTACTCCTACGAGCAGTACTTC. Translated, it gives CASSMDYSYEQYF.